These 14 T cell receptor beta chains share one sample of origin, sequenced in a study of shared clonotypes between healthy human individuals. Method: immunoSEQ multiplex PCR; TCRdb's copy keeps in-frame clones and lacks some. This sample has some 1,100,000 clones, with around 78% found just once. Sequencing used memory CD4+ T cells from PBMCs. Subset specified: CD45RA-negative fraction. These receptor sequences come from a man aged 18 to 30 in good health. Some clones in this sample may be carry-over from other donors' samples.

This chain joins TRBV20-1 and TRBJ2-1, with a weak D call TRBD2 (6 bases). V was clipped by 5 bases and J by 8 bases, with 10 bases between them. The germline CDR1 and CDR2 sequences are DFQATT and SNEGSKA (reference sequence). The CDR3 has 11 residues. CDR3 sequence (DNA): TGCAGTGCTGACGGGAGTCATGAGCAGTTCTTC. It codes for CSADGSHEQFF.

Notes on this clone: The germline gene is not matched at one end of the junction; a read error may be the cause. The chain employs TRBV10-3 and TRBJ2-3; 7 bases align to TRBD2. This CDR3 spans 13 amino acids. Germline-derived CDR1 and CDR2 are ENHRY and SYGVKD. The CDR3 DNA is TGTGCCATCAGCCCCCCCCCGGGACTAAAAAAGGATTTT. Its translation: CAISPPPGLKKDF.

The J gene is TRBJ1-2, the V gene TRBV28; D unresolved. Germline V gene sequence: CDR1 MDHEN, CDR2 SYDVKM. This CDR3 comprises 12 residues. Trimming pared 5 bases from V and 4 bases from J, leaving 8 bases between. The CDR3 DNA reads as TGTGCCAGCAGTAGGGTTGCCTATGGCTACACCTTC. This sequence encodes CASSRVAYGYTF.

CDR3 nucleotides: TGTGCCAGCTGGGGAGAGACCCAGTACTTC. Residues: CASWGETQYF. The chain uses TRBV28 and TRBJ2-5; D unclear. The CDR3 runs 10 residues. Trimming cost V 8 bases and J 4 bases, with 5 bases left between them. Germline V gene data show CDR1 as MDHEN and CDR2 as SYDVKM.

On this clone itself: Other DNA sequences in this specimen translate into the identical CDR3. This chain joins TRBV5-4 and TRBJ2-1; D might be TRBD2 (6 bases). Per germline, CDR1 SGHNT and CDR2 YYREEE (reference sequence). Trimming shortened V by 0 bases and J by 1 base, and 8 bases separated the two germline ends. The CDR3 loop spans 15 amino acids. CDR3 in amino acids: CASSLAGTSYNEQFF. In nucleotides, the CDR3 is TGTGCCAGCAGCTTGGCCGGGACTTCCTACAATGAGCAGTTCTTC.

Only one count was recorded for this clone. This chain uses TRBV7-2 with TRBJ1-3; D is unclear. Per the germline V gene, CDR1 is SGHTA and CDR2 is FQGNSA. The CDR3 length is 14 residues. V lost 2 bases and J 4 bases, leaving 9 bases between the germline ends. CDR3 in amino acids: CASSLLALGNTIYF. The CDR3 coding sequence is TGTGCCAGCAGCTTATTAGCGCTAGGAAACACCATATATTTT.

The V call is TRBV30, the J call TRBJ2-7, with D possibly being TRBD1 or TRBD2 (5 bases each). This CDR3 has 15 residues. V lost 4 bases to trimming and J lost 4 bases, with 20 bases between them. Germline V gene lookup returns CDR1 GTSNPN and CDR2 SVGIG (reference sequence). The CDR3 here is CAWNYPAGRAYEQYF. The CDR3 region has the DNA TGTGCCTGGAACTACCCGGCGGGCAGGGCGTACGAGCAGTACTTC.

The chain has TRBV27 and TRBJ2-1, with D perhaps matching TRBD2 (6 bases). V was trimmed by 4 bases and J by 3 bases, leaving 22 bases between them. This CDR3 is 18 amino acids long. Germline CDR1 MNHEY, CDR2 SMNVEV (reference sequence). CDR3 DNA: TGTGCCAGCAGTTCCATCAACTTCGGAGCGGGCCTCTACAATGAGCAGTTCTTC. Translated, it gives CASSSINFGAGLYNEQFF.

The genes are TRBV28 and TRBJ2-1; 7 nucleotides line up with TRBD1. Germline trimming cut 2 bases from V and 2 bases from J; bases unmatched to any gene: 18. This CDR3 contains 20 residues. Per germline, CDR1 MDHEN and CDR2 SYDVKM. The DNA of the CDR3 is TGTGCCAGCAGTTTACTGACAGGGAGTAGAGGGAAAGGAACCTACAATGAGCAGTTCTTC. Its translation is CASSLLTGSRGKGTYNEQFF.

This clone was seen only a few times. The chain uses TRBV7-9 and TRBJ2-2; D unclear. CDR3 length: 13 amino acids. Per germline, CDR1 SEHNR and CDR2 FQNEAQ (reference sequence). V was cut by 2 bases and J by 6 bases, with 7 bases left in between. CDR3 in amino acids: CASSLYVAGELFF. The CDR3 DNA follows: TGTGCCAGCAGCTTATATGTAGCCGGGGAGCTGTTTTTT.

J is TRBJ1-3 and V is TRBV28; D not resolved. Germline V gene data show CDR1 as MDHEN and CDR2 as SYDVKM. Trimming left V 7 bases short and J 4 bases short, with 5 bases between. The CDR3 is 11 amino acids. CDR3 loop: CASMLGNTIYF. CDR3 DNA sequence: TGTGCCAGCATGCTGGGAAACACCATATATTTT.

This chain joins TRBV5-1 and TRBJ1-3; D gene uncertain. Trimming cost V 0 bases and J 2 bases, with 21 bases left between them. CDR1 is SGHRS, CDR2 YFSETQ, per germline. The CDR3 sequence is 19 residues long. CDR3 sequence (DNA): TGCGCCAGCAGCTTGGGTCTCGCTCCAACCGGGATTACTGGAAACACCATATATTTT. Protein product: CASSLGLAPTGITGNTIYF.

This clone was observed a few times. The chain links TRBV7-9 to TRBJ2-5; D not certain. Trimming took 5 bases from V and 1 from J, leaving 14 bases between them. Per the germline V gene, CDR1 is SEHNR and CDR2 is FQNEAQ (reference sequence). This CDR3 spans 15 amino acids. CDR3 coding DNA: TGTGCCAGCAGCCCCAGCTCGCGGACCCAAGAGACCCAGTACTTC. Encoded protein: CASSPSSRTQETQYF.

This clone was seen a single time. The CDR3: CASSFDRDGADTQYF. The CDR3 DNA sequence: TGCGCCAGCAGCTTCGACAGGGATGGGGCAGATACGCAGTATTTT. This chain connects TRBV5-1 to TRBJ2-3, with 7 bases matching TRBD1. V lost 2 bases and J lost 4; bases outside the gene matches: 7. The CDR3 is made up of 15 amino acids. The germline CDR1 and CDR2 sequences are SGHRS and YFSETQ.